This TCR beta chain is from a study of shared clonotypes between healthy human individuals. Regarding the study as a whole: Apart from blood, nothing was sampled; tissue repertoires likely differ.

The repertoire was sequenced with immunoSEQ multiplex PCR; TCRdb's copy has only in-frame clones and lacks some. The sample lists approximately 460,000 clones, 77% occurring once. This CDR3 has 15 amino acids. Germline V gene data show CDR1 as SNHLY and CDR2 as FYNNEI. Trimming shortened V by 4 bases and J by 4 bases, and 14 bases separated the two germline ends. About this clone itself: Its target is unknown.

All donors qualified as healthy HIV-negative adults and had experienced no recent acute infections or vaccinations. The sequence derives from a woman aged 40 to 55 in good health. Some clones in this sample may be carry-over from other donors' samples. Sequencing was carried out using PBMCs. J is TRBJ2-1 and V is TRBV2; D possibly corresponds to TRBD2 (6 bases). The CDR3: CASSGGTREYNEQFF. The CDR3 coding sequence is TGTGCCAGCAGTGGAGGGACTCGAGAGTACAATGAGCAGTTCTTC.